This TCR beta chain emerged from a study of control samples from healthy donors and cancer patients. CDR1 and CDR2 from the germline V gene are LGHNT and FRNRAP. Trimming removed 2 bases from V and 4 bases from J, with 14 bases in between. This CDR3 comprises 15 residues. Sequencing was performed with immunoSEQ multiplex PCR; in TCRdb, only in-frame clones are kept and a portion is missing. The sample consists of 75,000 to 100,000 clones, 85% to 90% of them appearing once. The specimen was blood. The sequence was obtained from a man between 50 and 59 years old in good health. The V gene is TRBV12-5, the J gene TRBJ1-1; a weak D match, TRBD1 (6 bases). The chain's CDR3 is CASGLMAGASTEAFF. The CDR3 nucleotides read TGTGCTAGTGGTTTGATGGCAGGGGCGAGCACTGAAGCTTTCTTT.